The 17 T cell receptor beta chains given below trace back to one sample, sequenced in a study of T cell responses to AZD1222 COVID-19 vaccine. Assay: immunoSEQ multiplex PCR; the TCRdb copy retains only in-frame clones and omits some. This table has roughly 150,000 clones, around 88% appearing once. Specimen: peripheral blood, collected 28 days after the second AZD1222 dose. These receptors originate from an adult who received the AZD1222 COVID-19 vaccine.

As DNA, the CDR3 is TGTGCCAGTGAAGGACGGAATAGCAATCAGCCCCAGCATTTT. This encodes CASEGRNSNQPQHF. V and J are TRBV19 and TRBJ1-5; D remains unclear. Trimming took off 8 bases at V and 0 bases at J, with 11 bases between the two ends. The CDR3 runs to 14 residues. The germline V gene encodes CDR1 LNHDA and CDR2 SQIVND (reference sequence).

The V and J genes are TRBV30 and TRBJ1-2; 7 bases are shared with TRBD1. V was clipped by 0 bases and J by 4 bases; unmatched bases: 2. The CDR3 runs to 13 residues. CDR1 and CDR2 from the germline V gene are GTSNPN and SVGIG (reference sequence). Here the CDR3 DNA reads TGTGCCTGGAGTGTTCCAGGGGGCTATGGCTACACCTTC. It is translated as CAWSVPGGYGYTF.

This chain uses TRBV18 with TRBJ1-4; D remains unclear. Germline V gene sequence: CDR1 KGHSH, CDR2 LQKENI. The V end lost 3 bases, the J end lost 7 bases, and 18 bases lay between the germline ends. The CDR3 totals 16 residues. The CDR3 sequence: CASSPTRHTEGEKLFF. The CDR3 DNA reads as TGTGCCAGCTCACCGACAAGACACACGGAGGGTGAAAAACTGTTTTTT.

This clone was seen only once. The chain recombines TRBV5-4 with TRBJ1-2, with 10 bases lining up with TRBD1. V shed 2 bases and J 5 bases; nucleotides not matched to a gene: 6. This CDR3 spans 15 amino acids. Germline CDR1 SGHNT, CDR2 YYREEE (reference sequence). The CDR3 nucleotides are TGTGCCAGCAGCTTACCCCCGGGACAGGGGTATGGCTACACCTTC. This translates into CASSLPPGQGYGYTF.

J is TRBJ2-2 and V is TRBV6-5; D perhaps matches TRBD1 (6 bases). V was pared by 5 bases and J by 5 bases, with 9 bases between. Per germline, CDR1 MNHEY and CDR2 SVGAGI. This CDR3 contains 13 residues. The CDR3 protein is CASSTQGTGELFF. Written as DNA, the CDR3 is TGTGCCAGCAGTACACAGGGAACCGGGGAGCTGTTTTTT.

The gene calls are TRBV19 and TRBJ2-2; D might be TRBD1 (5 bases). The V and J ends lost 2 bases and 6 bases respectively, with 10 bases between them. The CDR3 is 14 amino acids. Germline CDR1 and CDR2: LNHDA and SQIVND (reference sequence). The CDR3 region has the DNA TGTGCCAGTAGTATATTAGGGGTAGCCGGGGAGCTGTTTTTT. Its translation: CASSILGVAGELFF.

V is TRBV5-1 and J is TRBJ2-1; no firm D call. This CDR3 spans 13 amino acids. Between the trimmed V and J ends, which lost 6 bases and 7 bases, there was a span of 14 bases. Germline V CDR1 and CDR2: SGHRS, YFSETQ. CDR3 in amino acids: CASNRAIGNEQFF. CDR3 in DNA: TGCGCCAGCAATCGAGCTATAGGGAATGAGCAGTTCTTC.

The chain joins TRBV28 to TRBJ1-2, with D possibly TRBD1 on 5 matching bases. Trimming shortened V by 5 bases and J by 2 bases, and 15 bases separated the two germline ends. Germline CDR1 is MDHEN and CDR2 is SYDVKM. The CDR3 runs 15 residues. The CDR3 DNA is TGTGCCAGCAGTGTTGGGGGTCGGACGAACTATGGCTACACCTTC. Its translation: CASSVGGRTNYGYTF.

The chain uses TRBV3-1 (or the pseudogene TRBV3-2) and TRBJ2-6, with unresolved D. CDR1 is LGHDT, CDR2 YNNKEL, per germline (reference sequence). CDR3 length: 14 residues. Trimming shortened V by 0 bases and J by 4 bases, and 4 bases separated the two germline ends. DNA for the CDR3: TGTGCCAGCAGCCAAGATCCCGGGGCCAACGTCCTGACTTTC. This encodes CASSQDPGANVLTF.

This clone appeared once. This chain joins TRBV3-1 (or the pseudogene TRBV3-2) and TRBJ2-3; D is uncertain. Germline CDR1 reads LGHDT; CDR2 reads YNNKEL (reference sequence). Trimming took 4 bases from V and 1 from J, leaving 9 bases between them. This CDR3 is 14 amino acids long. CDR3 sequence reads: CASSRGVGTDTQYF. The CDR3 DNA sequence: TGTGCCAGCAGCCGTGGGGTTGGCACAGATACGCAGTATTTT.

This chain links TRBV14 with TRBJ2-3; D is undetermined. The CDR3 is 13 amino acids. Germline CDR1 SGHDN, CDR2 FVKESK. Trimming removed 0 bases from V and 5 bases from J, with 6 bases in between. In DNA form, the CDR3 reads TGTGCCAGCAGCCAAGATATAGTAGATACGCAGTATTTT. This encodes CASSQDIVDTQYF. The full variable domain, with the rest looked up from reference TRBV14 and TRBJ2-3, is EAGVTQFPSHSVIEKGQTVTLRCDPISGHDNLYWYRRVMGKEIKFLLHFVKESKQDESGMPNNRFLAERTGGTYSTLKVQPAELEDSGVYFCASSQDIVDTQYFGPGTRLTVL.

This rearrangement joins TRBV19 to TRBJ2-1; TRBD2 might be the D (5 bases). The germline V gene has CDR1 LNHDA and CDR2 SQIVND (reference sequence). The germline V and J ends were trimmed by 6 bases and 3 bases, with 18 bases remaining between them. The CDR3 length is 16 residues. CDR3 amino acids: CASRPGSGLGYNEQFF. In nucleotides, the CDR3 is TGTGCCAGTAGGCCGGGGTCGGGGTTAGGCTACAATGAGCAGTTCTTC.

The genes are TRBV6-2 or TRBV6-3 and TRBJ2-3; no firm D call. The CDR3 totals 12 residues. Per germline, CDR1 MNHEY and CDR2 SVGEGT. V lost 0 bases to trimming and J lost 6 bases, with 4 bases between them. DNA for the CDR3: TGTGCCAGCAGTTACTCGAGGGATACGCAGTATTTT. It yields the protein CASSYSRDTQYF.

Here the CDR3 DNA reads TGTGCCAGCCGGGGCATTAGCTCCTACAATGAGCAGTTCTTC. Its protein is CASRGISSYNEQFF. The chain recombines TRBV2 with TRBJ2-1; tentatively, D is TRBD1 or TRBD2 (5 bases each). This CDR3 is 14 amino acids long. Germline CDR1 SNHLY, CDR2 FYNNEI. Between the trimmed V and J ends, which lost 8 bases and 0 bases, there was a span of 11 bases.

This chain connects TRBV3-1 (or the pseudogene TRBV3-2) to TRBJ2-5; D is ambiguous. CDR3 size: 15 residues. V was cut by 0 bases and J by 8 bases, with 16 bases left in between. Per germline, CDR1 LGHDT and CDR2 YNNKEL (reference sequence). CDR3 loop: CASSQDFTSSATQYF. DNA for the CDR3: TGTGCCAGCAGCCAAGATTTTACTTCCTCGGCAACCCAGTACTTC.

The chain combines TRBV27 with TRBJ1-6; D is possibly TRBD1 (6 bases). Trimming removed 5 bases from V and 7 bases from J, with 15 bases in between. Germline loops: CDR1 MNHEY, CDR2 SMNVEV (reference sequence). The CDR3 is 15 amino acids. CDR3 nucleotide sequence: TGTGCCAGCAGTACCACGGACAGTTTCAATTCACCCCTCCACTTT. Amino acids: CASSTTDSFNSPLHF.

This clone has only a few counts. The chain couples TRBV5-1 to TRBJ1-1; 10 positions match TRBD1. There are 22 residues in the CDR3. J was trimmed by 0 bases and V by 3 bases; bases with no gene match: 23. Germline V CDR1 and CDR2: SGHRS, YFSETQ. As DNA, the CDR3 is TGCGCCAGCAGCTCCCGACTAACCGGACGACAGGGGGCCATGAGTTTGAACACTGAAGCTTTCTTT. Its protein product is CASSSRLTGRQGAMSLNTEAFF.